This entry lists 21 T cell receptor beta chains sequenced from one sample in a study of early T cells in non-severe SARS-CoV-2 infection. Via MiXCR, TCRdb re-called the 5' RACE reads, giving one row per CDR3 protein. The data contain approximately 64,000 distinct CDR3 sequences, over 20% of them seen just once; the ten biggest clones take up 16%. Source: whole blood, taken at baseline. These receptor sequences come from an adult who was a healthcare worker with PCR-confirmed SARS-CoV-2 infection or an uninfected control (not recorded which).

The chain links TRBV30 to TRBJ1-4, with D possibly being TRBD1 (5 bases). The germline gives CDR1 GTSNPN, CDR2 SVGIG (reference sequence). The V end was cut by 4 bases, the J end by 3 bases, with 9 bases between. This CDR3 region has 13 residues. The CDR3 DNA reads TGTGCCTGGAACTCGGGGCCTAATGAAAAACTGTTTTTT. Its translation is CAWNSGPNEKLFF. Variable domain in full (rest from reference TRBV30 and TRBJ1-4): SQTIHQWPATLVQPVGSPLSLECTVEGTSNPNLYWYRQAAGRGLQLLFYSVGIGQISSEVPQNLSASRPQDRQFILSSKKLLLSDSGFYLCAWNSGPNEKLFFGSGTQLSVL.

This clonotype was seen only a few times. The chain employs TRBV13 and TRBJ1-1; D remains unclear. The V end was cut by 7 bases, the J end by 2 bases, with 8 bases between. Germline loops: CDR1 PRHDT, CDR2 FYEKMQ (reference sequence). The length of the CDR3 is 12 residues. For the CDR3, the DNA is TGTGCCAGCACCGAATTAAACACTGAAGCTTTCTTT. Translation: CASTELNTEAFF.

CDR3 in amino acids: CAWRFLGEDTEAFF. The CDR3 coding sequence is TGTGCCTGGCGCTTTTTAGGGGAGGACACTGAAGCTTTCTTT. The rearrangement joins TRBV30 to TRBJ1-1; possibly TRBD1 for D (5 bases). Germline CDR1 and CDR2: GTSNPN and SVGIG (reference sequence). V was trimmed by 5 bases and J by 3 bases, leaving 16 bases between them. The CDR3 is made up of 14 amino acids.

The chain is built from TRBV30 and TRBJ1-3; D is uncertain. With 1 base removed from V and 0 bases from J, the gap between germline ends came to 7 bases. The CDR3 length is 14 residues. The germline V gene has CDR1 GTSNPN and CDR2 SVGIG (reference sequence). CDR3 in amino acids: CAWSGGSSGNTIYF. The CDR3 coding sequence is TGTGCCTGGAGTGGAGGATCCTCTGGAAACACCATATATTTT.

J is TRBJ2-1 and V is TRBV27; D might be TRBD2 (5 bases). The CDR3 loop spans 13 amino acids. Trimming removed 6 bases at V and 8 bases at J, with 14 bases between. CDR1 is MNHEY, CDR2 SMNVEV, per germline (reference sequence). Here the CDR3 reads CASSGVVGDEQFF. The CDR3 DNA is TGTGCCAGCAGCGGGGTCGTGGGAGATGAGCAGTTCTTC.

CDR3 nucleotide sequence: TGTGCCAGCAGCCCCCCGGGCCGGAGGAGCTACACCTTC. As protein: CASSPPGRRSYTF. The V gene is TRBV3-1, the J gene TRBJ1-2, with D uncertain. Trimming pared 4 bases from V and 9 bases from J, leaving 15 bases between. This CDR3 comprises 13 residues. Germline V gene lookup returns CDR1 LGHDT and CDR2 YNNKEL (reference sequence).

On this clonotype itself: At one end the junction does not follow the germline gene, possibly because of a read error. The J gene is TRBJ2-7, the V gene TRBV10-3; unclear D gene. Per the germline V gene, CDR1 is ENHRY and CDR2 is SYGVKD. CDR3 size: 12 residues. This chain's CDR3 is CAISESTGLRNF. For the CDR3, the DNA is TGTGCCATCAGTGAGTCGACCGGGCTCAGAAACTTC.

The chain has TRBV12-5 and TRBJ2-5, with TRBD1 matching 7 bases. The CDR3 runs to 13 residues. CDR1 and CDR2 (germline): LGHNT, FRNRAP. The V gene end was trimmed by 6 bases and the J gene end by 6 bases; junction bases not matched to a gene: 7. DNA of the CDR3: TGTGCTAGTGGCTCGACAGGGATGAAGACCCAGTACTTC. Amino acids: CASGSTGMKTQYF.

The V call is TRBV6-5, the J call TRBJ1-1; D is uncertain. With 5 bases removed from V and 2 bases from J, the gap between germline ends came to 9 bases. This CDR3 region has 13 residues. Germline V gives CDR1 MNHEY, CDR2 SVGAGI. Here the CDR3 reads CASSLEPNTEAFF. The CDR3 DNA sequence: TGTGCCAGCAGTCTCGAGCCAAACACTGAAGCTTTCTTT.

The J gene is TRBJ1-2, the V gene TRBV6-1; 8 bases agree with TRBD1. Per the germline V gene, CDR1 is MNHNS and CDR2 is SASEGT. V was clipped by 8 bases and J by 4 bases; unmatched bases: 12. The CDR3 runs to 15 residues. The CDR3 spells CASQTGGQALYGYTF. CDR3 DNA: TGTGCCAGCCAAACAGGGGGACAGGCTCTCTATGGCTACACCTTC.

This clonotype turned up a few times. The rearrangement links TRBV3-1 to TRBJ2-7; D unresolved. CDR3 length: 14 amino acids. The V gene's germline CDR1 is LGHDT and CDR2 YNNKEL (reference sequence). Trimming shortened V by 0 bases and J by 2 bases, and 8 bases separated the two germline ends. CDR3 nucleotides: TGTGCCAGCAGCCAAGATCTTACCGCCTACGAGCAGTACTTC. It encodes CASSQDLTAYEQYF.

This clonotype was seen only a few times. The chain carries TRBV29-1 and TRBJ2-1; D not certain. The germline gives CDR1 SQVTM, CDR2 ANQGSEA. Trimming took off 6 bases at V and 9 bases at J, with 15 bases between the two ends. CDR3 length: 12 amino acids. CDR3 amino acids: CSVALAALEQFF. CDR3 DNA sequence: TGCAGCGTAGCCCTGGCGGCTCTTGAGCAGTTCTTC.

The genes are TRBV5-4 and TRBJ2-1; D perhaps matches TRBD2 (6 bases). This CDR3 comprises 13 residues. CDR1 is SGHNT, CDR2 YYREEE, per germline (reference sequence). V gave up 4 bases and J gave up 5 bases, with 10 bases separating them. CDR3 sequence reads: CASSRGMDNEQFF. The CDR3 coding sequence is TGTGCCAGCAGCCGCGGGATGGACAATGAGCAGTTCTTC.

J is TRBJ2-1 and V is TRBV3-1; TRBD1 is a possible D gene (6 bases). CDR1 is LGHDT and CDR2 is YNNKEL in the germline V gene (reference sequence). This CDR3 is built from 15 residues. The V end lost 4 bases, the J end lost 5 bases, and 15 bases lay between the germline ends. The CDR3 is CASSPFRDNHNEQFF. For the CDR3, the DNA is TGTGCCAGCAGCCCATTCCGGGACAACCACAATGAGCAGTTCTTC.

The CDR3 bases are TGTGCCAGCAGTGGGGAACAGGGAGATACGCAGTATTTT. This gives the protein CASSGEQGDTQYF. The rearrangement uses TRBV2 and TRBJ2-3; TRBD1 is a possible D gene (6 bases). The CDR3 contains 13 residues. V lost 4 bases to trimming and J lost 5 bases, with 10 bases between them. CDR1 is SNHLY and CDR2 is FYNNEI in the germline V gene. The full variable domain, its missing parts supplied by reference TRBV2 and TRBJ2-3, is EPEVTQTPSHQVTQMGQEVILRCVPISNHLYFYWYRQILGQKVEFLVSFYNNEISEKSEIFDDQFSVERPDGSNFTLKIRSTKLEDSAMYFCASSGEQGDTQYFGPGTRLTVL.

This clonotype was counted only a few times. This rearrangement joins TRBV2 to TRBJ1-2, with D tentatively TRBD1 (6 bases). The V gene lost 2 bases and the J gene lost 3 bases, with 13 bases spanning the gap. The CDR3 has 15 amino acids. CDR1 and CDR2 (germline): SNHLY, FYNNEI. The chain's CDR3 is CASSEFTRGDYGYTF. CDR3 DNA: TGTGCCAGCAGTGAATTCACCAGGGGAGACTATGGCTACACCTTC.

In DNA, the CDR3 is TGTGCCAGCTCTCCCGCAGGCCTCTCCTCTGGGGCCAACGTCCTGACTTTC. It translates to CASSPAGLSSGANVLTF. This chain joins TRBV3-1 and TRBJ2-6; D is unresolved. Germline CDR1 and CDR2: LGHDT and YNNKEL (reference sequence). Trimming left V 8 bases short and J 0 bases short, with 17 bases between. This CDR3 is built from 17 residues. The whole variable domain, filled in from reference TRBV3-1 and TRBJ2-6, reads DTAVSQTPKYLVTQMGNDKSIKCEQNLGHDTMYWYKQDSKKFLKIMFSYNNKELIINETVPNRFSPKSPDKAHLNLHINSLELGDSAVYFCASSPAGLSSGANVLTFGAGSRLTVL.

This chain uses TRBV5-4 with TRBJ1-2; TRBD1 agrees at 10 bases. CDR1 and CDR2 from the germline V gene are SGHNT and YYREEE (reference sequence). The V segment lost 4 bases and the J segment 9 bases; nucleotides outside the gene matches: 15. The CDR3 extends over 16 amino acids. The CDR3 is CASSRSTGGPGASYTF. In DNA form, the CDR3 reads TGTGCCAGCAGCCGCTCGACAGGGGGCCCTGGGGCGAGCTACACCTTC.

The rearrangement links TRBV7-9 to TRBJ2-7; maybe TRBD1 (6 bases). V was trimmed by 5 bases and J by 6 bases, leaving 17 bases between them. CDR1 is SEHNR, CDR2 FQNEAQ, per germline (reference sequence). The CDR3 runs to 14 residues. The CDR3 coding sequence is TGTGCCAGCAGCAGAGAACCACAGGGCACCGAGCAGTACTTC. Translation: CASSREPQGTEQYF.

V and J are TRBV11-3 and TRBJ2-5; 7 nucleotides align to TRBD2. The junction had 10 bases not matched to a gene; V was cut back by 1 base and J by 5 bases. Germline CDR1 and CDR2: SGHNT and YENEEA. The CDR3 extends over 16 amino acids. CDR3 bases: TGTGCCAGCAGCTTAGCCGGGAGGCGGTCCCCGGAGACCCAGTACTTC. Protein: CASSLAGRRSPETQYF. Using reference TRBV11-3 and TRBJ2-5 for the parts outside the CDR3, the full variable domain is EAGVVQSPRYKIIEKKQPVAFWCNPISGHNTLYWYLQNLGQGPELLIRYENEEAVDDSQLPKDRFSAERLKGVDSTLKIQPAELGDSAVYLCASSLAGRRSPETQYFGPGTRLLVL.

The chain links TRBV14 to TRBJ1-1; D is uncertain. V lost 4 bases and J lost 11, with 17 bases in between. This CDR3 is built from 13 residues. The germline V gene encodes CDR1 SGHDN and CDR2 FVKESK. The CDR3 here is CASSPDQGSKAFF. The CDR3 region has the DNA TGTGCCAGCAGCCCAGACCAAGGGAGCAAGGCTTTCTTT.